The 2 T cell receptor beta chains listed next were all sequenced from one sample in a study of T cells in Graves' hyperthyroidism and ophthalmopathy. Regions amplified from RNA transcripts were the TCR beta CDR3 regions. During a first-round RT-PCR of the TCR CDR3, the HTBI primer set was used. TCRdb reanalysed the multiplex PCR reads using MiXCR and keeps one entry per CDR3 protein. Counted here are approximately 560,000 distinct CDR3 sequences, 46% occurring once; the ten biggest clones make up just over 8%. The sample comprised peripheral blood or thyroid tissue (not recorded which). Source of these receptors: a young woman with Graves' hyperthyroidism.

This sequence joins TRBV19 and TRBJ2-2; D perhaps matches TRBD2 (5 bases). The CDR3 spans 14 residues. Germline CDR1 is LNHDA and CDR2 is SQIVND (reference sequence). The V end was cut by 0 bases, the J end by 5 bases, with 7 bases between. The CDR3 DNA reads TGTGCCAGTAGTATAGACCGGGGAACCGGGGAGCTGTTTTTT. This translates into CASSIDRGTGELFF.

The CDR3 here is CASSYKTVSSGANVLTF. The CDR3 DNA reads TGTGCCAGCAGTTACAAGACCGTTAGCTCTGGGGCCAACGTCCTGACTTTC. The rearrangement joins TRBV6-5 to TRBJ2-6; D gene ambiguous. CDR3 length: 17 amino acids. Trimming left V 2 bases short and J 0 bases short, with 11 bases between. Germline CDR1 is MNHEY and CDR2 is SVGAGI.